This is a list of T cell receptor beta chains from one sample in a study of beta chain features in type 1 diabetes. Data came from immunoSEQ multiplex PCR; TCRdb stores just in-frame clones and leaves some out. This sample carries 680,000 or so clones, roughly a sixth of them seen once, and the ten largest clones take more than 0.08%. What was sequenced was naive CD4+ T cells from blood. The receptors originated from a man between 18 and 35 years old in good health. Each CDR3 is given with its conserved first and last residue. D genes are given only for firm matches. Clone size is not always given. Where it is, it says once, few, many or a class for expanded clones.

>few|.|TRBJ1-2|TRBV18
CASSPLRGVSFNYGYTF
TGTGCCAGCTCACCACTAAGGGGAGTCTCTTTTAACTATGGCTACACCTTC
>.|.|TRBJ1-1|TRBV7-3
CASSLMVTGGNTEAFF
TGTGCCAGCAGCTTAATGGTTACAGGAGGGAACACTGAAGCTTTCTTT
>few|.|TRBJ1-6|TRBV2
CASSETGANNSPLHF
TGTGCCAGCAGTGAAACCGGGGCGAACAATTCACCCCTCCACTTT
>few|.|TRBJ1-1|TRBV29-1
CSGRTVNTEAFF
TGCAGCGGGAGGACAGTCAACACTGAAGCTTTCTTT
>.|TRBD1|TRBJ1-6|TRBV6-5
CASIKAGGDGSPLHF
TGTGCCAGCATTAAGGCAGGGGGCGATGGTTCACCCCTCCACTTT
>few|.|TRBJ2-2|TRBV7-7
CASSPTSGELFF
TGTGCTAGCAGCCCAACCTCCGGGGAGCTGTTTTTT
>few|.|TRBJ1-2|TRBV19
CASTEGIYGYTF
TGTGCCAGTACGGAGGGGATCTATGGCTACACCTTC
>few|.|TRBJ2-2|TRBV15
CATSRVSRGPNTGELFF
TGTGCCACCAGCAGAGTTAGCAGGGGCCCGAACACCGGGGAGCTGTTTTTT
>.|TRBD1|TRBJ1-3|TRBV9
CASSARQGLNTGNTIYF
TGTGCCAGCAGCGCCCGACAGGGTTTGAATACTGGAAACACCATATATTTT
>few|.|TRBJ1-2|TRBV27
CASSISGNYGYTF
TGTGCCAGCAGTATTTCGGGGAACTATGGCTACACCTTC
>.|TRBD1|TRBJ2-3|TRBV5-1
CASIQGSTDTQYF
TGCGCCAGCATACAGGGGTCTACAGATACGCAGTATTTT
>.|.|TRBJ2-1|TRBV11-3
CASSLAGDEQFF
TGTGCCAGCAGCTTAGCAGGGGATGAGCAGTTCTTC
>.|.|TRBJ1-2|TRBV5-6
CASRLRPINYGYTF
TGTGCCAGCAGGTTGAGGCCGATCAACTATGGCTACACCTTC
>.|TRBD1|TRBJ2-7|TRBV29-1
CSVERPQGGGYEQYF
TGCAGCGTTGAAAGGCCACAGGGGGGAGGCTACGAGCAGTACTTC
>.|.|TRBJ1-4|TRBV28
CASSFPSGPTNEKLFF
TGTGCCAGCAGTTTCCCCTCTGGACCAACTAATGAAAAACTGTTTTTT
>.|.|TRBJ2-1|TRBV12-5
CASGLVLGEARYNEQFF
TGTGCTAGTGGTTTGGTACTCGGAGAGGCCCGCTACAATGAGCAGTTCTTC
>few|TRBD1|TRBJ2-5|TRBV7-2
CASSLGGQGTETQYF
TGTGCCAGCAGCTTAGGGGGACAGGGGACGGAGACCCAGTACTTC
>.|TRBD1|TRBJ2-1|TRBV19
CASSIVGQGLYNEQFF
TGTGCCAGTAGTATTGTCGGACAGGGGTTATACAATGAGCAGTTCTTC
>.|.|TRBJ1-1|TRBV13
CASSLGVRGTEAFF
TGTGCCAGCAGCTTAGGCGTTAGGGGCACTGAAGCTTTCTTT
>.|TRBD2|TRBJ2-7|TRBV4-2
CASAPYLAESSYEQYF
TGTGCCAGCGCTCCGTATCTAGCGGAGAGCTCCTACGAGCAGTACTTC
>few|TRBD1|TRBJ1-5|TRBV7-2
CASSRDRGINQPQHF
TGTGCCAGCAGCCGTGACAGGGGGATAAATCAGCCCCAGCATTTT
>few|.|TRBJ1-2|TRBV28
CASSFRDARRFNYGYTF
TGTGCCAGCTCCTTCCGGGACGCCCGTCGCTTTAACTATGGCTACACCTTC
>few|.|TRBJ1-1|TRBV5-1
CASSLSGQNTEAFF
TGCGCCAGCAGCTTAAGTGGACAGAACACTGAAGCTTTCTTT
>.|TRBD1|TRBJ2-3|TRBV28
CASSSSLRGHTDTQYF
TGTGCCAGCAGTTCTTCCTTAAGGGGGCACACAGATACGCAGTATTTT
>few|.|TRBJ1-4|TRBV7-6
CASSLASLNGEKLFF
TGTGCCAGCAGCTTAGCCTCCCTGAACGGTGAAAAACTGTTTTTT
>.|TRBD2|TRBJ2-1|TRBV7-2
CASSLGPSGGFDEQFF
TGTGCCAGCAGCCTGGGGCCTAGCGGGGGTTTCGATGAGCAGTTCTTC
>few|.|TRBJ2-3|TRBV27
CASSLLGVSSDTQYF
TGTGCCAGCAGTTTATTGGGGGTATCTTCAGATACGCAGTATTTT
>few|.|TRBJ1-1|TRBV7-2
CASSLVEGSEAFF
TGTGCCAGCAGCTTAGTCGAGGGTTCTGAAGCTTTCTTT
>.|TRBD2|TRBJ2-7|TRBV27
CASSWLAGDNEQYF
TGTGCCAGCAGTTGGTTGGCGGGAGATAACGAGCAGTACTTC
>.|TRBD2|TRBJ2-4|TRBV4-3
CASSQDAGGGKNIQYF
TGCGCCAGCAGCCAAGATGCGGGAGGGGGGAAAAACATTCAGTACTTC
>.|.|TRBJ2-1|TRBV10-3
CAISEENRAHNEQFF
TGTGCCATCAGTGAGGAGAACAGGGCCCACAATGAGCAGTTCTTC
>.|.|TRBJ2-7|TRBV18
CASSLIQTNEQYF
TGTGCCAGCTCACTAATACAGACGAACGAGCAGTACTTC
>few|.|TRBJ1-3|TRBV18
CASSPDPGNTIYF
TGTGCCAGCTCACCTGACCCGGGAAACACCATATATTTT
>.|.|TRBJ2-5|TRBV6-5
CASSYSTLGGLKTQYF
TGTGCCAGCAGTTACTCGACCCTTGGAGGGTTGAAGACCCAGTACTTC
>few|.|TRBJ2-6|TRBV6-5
CASSTSSGANVLTF
TGTGCCAGCAGCACCTCGTCTGGGGCCAACGTCCTGACTTTC
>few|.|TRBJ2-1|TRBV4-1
CASSRMGLPSSYNEQFF
TGCGCCAGCAGCCGAATGGGCCTCCCCAGCTCCTACAATGAGCAGTTCTTC
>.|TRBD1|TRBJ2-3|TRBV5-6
CASSLAGYRGTDTQYF
TGTGCCAGCAGCTTGGCCGGTTACAGGGGAACCGATACGCAGTATTTT
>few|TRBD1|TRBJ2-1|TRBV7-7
CASSTRDSEQFF
TGTGCCAGCAGCACCCGGGACAGCGAGCAGTTCTTC
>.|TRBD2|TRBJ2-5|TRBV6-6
CASSTSGGTKTQYF
TGTGCCAGCAGTACTAGCGGGGGCACGAAGACCCAGTACTTC
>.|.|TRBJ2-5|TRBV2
CASRKAEGETQYF
TGTGCCAGCAGGAAAGCCGAGGGGGAGACCCAGTACTTC
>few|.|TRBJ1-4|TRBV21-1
CASSKLSATNEKLFF
TGTGCCAGCAGCAAACTCTCCGCAACTAATGAAAAACTGTTTTTT